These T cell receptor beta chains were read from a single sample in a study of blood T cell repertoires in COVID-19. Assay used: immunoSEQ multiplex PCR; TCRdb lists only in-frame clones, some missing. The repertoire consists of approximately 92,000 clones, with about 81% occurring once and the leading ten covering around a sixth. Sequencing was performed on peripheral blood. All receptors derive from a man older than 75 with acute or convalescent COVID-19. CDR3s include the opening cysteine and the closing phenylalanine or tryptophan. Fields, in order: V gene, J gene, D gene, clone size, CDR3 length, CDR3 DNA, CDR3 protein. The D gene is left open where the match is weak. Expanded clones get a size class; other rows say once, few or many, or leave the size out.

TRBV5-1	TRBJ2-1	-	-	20	TGCGCCAGCGGTGAGCTTGGGGTCTTTCTGCCCAGGGGACCCAACAATGAGCAGTTCTTC	CASGELGVFLPRGPNNEQFF
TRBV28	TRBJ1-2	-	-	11	TGTGCCAGCAGTTCCCATTTTGGCTACACCTTC	CASSSHFGYTF
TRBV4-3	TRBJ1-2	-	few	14	TGCGCCAGCAGCCAAGACAACAGGGTGAATGGCTACACCTTC	CASSQDNRVNGYTF
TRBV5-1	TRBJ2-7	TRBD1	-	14	TGCGCCAGCACGGGGACAGGGGGCTCCTACGAGCAGTACTTC	CASTGTGGSYEQYF
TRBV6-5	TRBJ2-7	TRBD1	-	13	TGTGCCAGCAGGGGACAGGGTCTCTACGAGCAGTACTTC	CASRGQGLYEQYF
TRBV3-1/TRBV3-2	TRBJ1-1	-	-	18	TGTGCCAGCAGCCGCTCTAGAATGGGGGACTCAACTTCACAAAAGGCTTTCTTT	CASSRSRMGDSTSQKAFF
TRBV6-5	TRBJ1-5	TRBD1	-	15	TGTGCCAGCAGCGTCGCTGGGACAGGGGGTCAGCCCCAGCATTTT	CASSVAGTGGQPQHF
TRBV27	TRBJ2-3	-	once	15	TGTGCCAGCAGGAGGGGGAGGGTAAGCACAGATACGCAGTATTTT	CASRRGRVSTDTQYF
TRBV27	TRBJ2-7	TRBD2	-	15	TGTGCCAGCACCTCGGGAGGGGGGCTGAACTACGAGCAGTACTTC	CASTSGGGLNYEQYF
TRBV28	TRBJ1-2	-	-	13	TGTGCCAGCAGCGCGGGACGGCCCTATGGCTACACCTTC	CASSAGRPYGYTF
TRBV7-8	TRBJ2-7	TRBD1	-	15	TGTGCCAGCAGCAATCGACAGGGTAAATCCTACGAGCAGTACTTC	CASSNRQGKSYEQYF
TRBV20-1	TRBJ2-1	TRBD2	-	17	TGCAGTGCTAGTCCGGGTAGCGGGGGGGCCTCCTACAATGAGCAGTTCTTC	CSASPGSGGASYNEQFF
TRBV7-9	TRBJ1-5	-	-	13	TGTGCCAGCAGTCACGGGGGAAATCAGCCCCAGCATTTT	CASSHGGNQPQHF
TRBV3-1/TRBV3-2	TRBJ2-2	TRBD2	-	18	TGTGCCAGCAGCCAAGTCCCTAGCGGGGGCTTAAACACCGGGGAGCTGTTTTTT	CASSQVPSGGLNTGELFF
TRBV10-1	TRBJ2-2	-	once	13	TGCGCCAGCCAGCCGGGCGGGACCGGGGAGCTGTTTTTT	CASQPGGTGELFF
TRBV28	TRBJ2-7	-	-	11	TGTGCCATAGGGGGGGACTACGAGCAGTACTTC	CAIGGDYEQYF
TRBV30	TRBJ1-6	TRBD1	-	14	TGTGCCTGGACAGGGGGCACCTATAATTCACCCCTCCACTTT	CAWTGGTYNSPLHF
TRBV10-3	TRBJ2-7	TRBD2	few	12	TGTGGATCGGGAACTAGCGGCTACGAGCAGTACTTC	CGSGTSGYEQYF
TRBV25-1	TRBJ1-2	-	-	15	TGTGCCAGCAGTGAGACTGGACAATGGAAAGAGGGCTACACCTTC	CASSETGQWKEGYTF
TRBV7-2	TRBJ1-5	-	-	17	TGTGCCAGCAGCTTAGGGTGGGCAGAGAGTAGCAATCAGCCCCAGCATTTT	CASSLGWAESSNQPQHF
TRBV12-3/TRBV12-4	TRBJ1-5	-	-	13	TGTGCCAGCAGTTTAATGAGCGATCAGCCCCAGCATTTT	CASSLMSDQPQHF
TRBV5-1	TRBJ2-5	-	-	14	TGCGCCAGCAGCCCCGGACAAGTCCAAGAGACCCAGTACTTC	CASSPGQVQETQYF
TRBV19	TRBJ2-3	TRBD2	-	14	TGTGCCAGTAGTATCCGGGAGGGCATAGATACGCAGTATTTT	CASSIREGIDTQYF
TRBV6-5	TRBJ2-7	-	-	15	TGTGCCAGCAGTTACTCGGACAGCTTTGCCTACGAGCAGTACTTC	CASSYSDSFAYEQYF
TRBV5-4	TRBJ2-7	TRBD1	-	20	TGTGCCAGCAGCTCCAGCACCCGCTTAAGACAGGGGGGAACTTCCTACGAGCAGTACTTC	CASSSSTRLRQGGTSYEQYF
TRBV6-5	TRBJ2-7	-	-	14	TGTGCCAGCAGGCCTTTTAGCGGTCCCTACGAGCAGTACTTC	CASRPFSGPYEQYF
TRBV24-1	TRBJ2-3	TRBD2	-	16	TGTGCCACCAGTGAATCGAGGCGGGAGGGCCTAGATACGCAGTATTTT	CATSESRREGLDTQYF
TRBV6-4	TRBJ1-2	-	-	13	TGTGCCAGCAGTGACTCGGGGGGTTATGGCTACACCTTC	CASSDSGGYGYTF
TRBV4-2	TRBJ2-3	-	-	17	TGTGCCAGCAGCCAAGATGGGAGTAGCGGTCTCACAGATACGCAGTATTTT	CASSQDGSSGLTDTQYF
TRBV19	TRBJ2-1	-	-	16	TGTGCCAGTAGTACGGGACAACCCCCGACCTACAATGAGCAGTTCTTC	CASSTGQPPTYNEQFF
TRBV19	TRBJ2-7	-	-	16	TGTGCCAGTAGTTCACGGAGGGAGCAGAGCTCCTACGAGCAGTACTTC	CASSSRREQSSYEQYF
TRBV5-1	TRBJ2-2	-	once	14	TGCGCCAGCAGCTCTTTCCAGGGTGCCGGGGAGCTGTTTTTT	CASSSFQGAGELFF
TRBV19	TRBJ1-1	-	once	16	TGTGCCAGTAGTATAAGCAGGAGGGGCATGAACACTGAAGCTTTCTTT	CASSISRRGMNTEAFF
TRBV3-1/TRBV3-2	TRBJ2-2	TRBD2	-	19	TGTGCCAGCAGCCAAGATCCTTCGTGGCTAGCGGGAGTCCCCGGGGAGCTGTTTTTT	CASSQDPSWLAGVPGELFF
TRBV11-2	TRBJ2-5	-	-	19	TGTGCCAGCAGCTTAGGAGGGAGTAGCAGAAGATTTTACCAAGAGACCCAGTACTTC	CASSLGGSSRRFYQETQYF
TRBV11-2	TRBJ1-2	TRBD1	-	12	TGTGCCAGCAGAGGACAGGGTCGAAGCTACACCTTC	CASRGQGRSYTF
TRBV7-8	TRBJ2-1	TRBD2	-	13	TGTGCCAGCAGCTTAGTAAGGGAGGGTGAGCAGTTCTTC	CASSLVREGEQFF
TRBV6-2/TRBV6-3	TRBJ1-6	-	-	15	TGTGCCAGCAGTTATTTCAGTCTCTATAATTCACCCCTCCACTTT	CASSYFSLYNSPLHF
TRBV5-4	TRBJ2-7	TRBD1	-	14	TGTGCCAGCAGCTTGGTTTCAGGGGGCGCCGAGCAGTACTTC	CASSLVSGGAEQYF
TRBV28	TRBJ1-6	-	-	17	TGTGCCACTCGGACCTCCGGGCAGGGGATTTATAATTCACCCCTCCACTTT	CATRTSGQGIYNSPLHF
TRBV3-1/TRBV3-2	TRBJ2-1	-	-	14	TGTGCCAGCAGTCGGAGGAGTAAGAACAATGAGCAGTTCTTC	CASSRRSKNNEQFF
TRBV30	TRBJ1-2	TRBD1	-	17	TGTGCCTGGAGCCCCGCCGGGACAGGGAATCGCGCCTATGGCTACACCTTC	CAWSPAGTGNRAYGYTF
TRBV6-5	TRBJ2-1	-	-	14	TGTGCCAGCAGTTCACCCTTGGAGAACAATGAGCAGTTCTTC	CASSSPLENNEQFF
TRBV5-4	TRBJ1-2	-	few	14	TGTGCCAGCACCACAGGGATCGGTAACTATGGCTACACCTTC	CASTTGIGNYGYTF
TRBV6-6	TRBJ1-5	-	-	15	TGTGCCAGCAGCCCCCCCGCGAGGAGCAATCAGCCCCAGCATTTT	CASSPPARSNQPQHF
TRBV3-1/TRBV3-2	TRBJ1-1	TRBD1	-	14	TGTGCCAGCAGCCAGACAGGGAGGAACACTGAAGCTTTCTTT	CASSQTGRNTEAFF
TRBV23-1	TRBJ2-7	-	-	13	TGCGCCAGGGAGGGGATTTCAACCTACGAGCAGTACTTC	CAREGISTYEQYF
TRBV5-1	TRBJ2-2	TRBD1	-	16	TGCGCCAGCAGCTCGGGACAGGGGGCAAAGACCGGGGAGCTGTTTTTT	CASSSGQGAKTGELFF
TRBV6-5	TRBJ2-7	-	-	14	TGTGCCAGCAGTTCGGCGGGCAGCCGGAACGAGCAGTACTTC	CASSSAGSRNEQYF
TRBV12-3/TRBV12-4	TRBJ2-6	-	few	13	TGTGCCAGCAGTTTCCAGGGAACCAACGTCCTGACTTTC	CASSFQGTNVLTF
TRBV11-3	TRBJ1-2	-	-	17	TGTGCCAGCAGCTCCCTCGGGCGGGGGCCTGCTCACTATGGCTACACCTTC	CASSSLGRGPAHYGYTF
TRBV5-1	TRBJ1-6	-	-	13	TGCGCCAGTTACAGGGATCTAAATTCACCCCTCCACTTT	CASYRDLNSPLHF
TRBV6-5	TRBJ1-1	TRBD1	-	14	TGTGCCAGCAGTTTCGGACAGGGTTTCACTGAAGCTTTCTTT	CASSFGQGFTEAFF
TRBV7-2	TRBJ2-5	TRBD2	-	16	TGTGCCAGCAGCTTAGTAATCGGGACTAACCAAGAGACCCAGTACTTC	CASSLVIGTNQETQYF
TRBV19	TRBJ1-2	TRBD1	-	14	TGTGCCAGTAGTACCTCGGGACAGGGCGGAGGCTACACCTTC	CASSTSGQGGGYTF